These T cell receptor beta chains were read from a single sample in a study of T-cell reconstitution after alpha-beta-depleted transplantation in children. TCRdb re-analysed the PCR reads in MiXCR, keeping a single row per CDR3 protein. The table shows roughly 500,000 distinct CDR3 sequences, with 30% to 35% occurring only once. The specimen comprised PBMCs from the stem cell graft donor, sampled from the stem cell graft. The source of these receptors is a human donor who donated a stem cell graft to a child with aplastic anemia. CDR3s include the opening cysteine and the closing phenylalanine or tryptophan. Each record gives: D gene, V gene, J gene, clone size, CDR3 protein, CDR3 DNA. A D gene is named only where the DNA matches it firmly. A clone size is listed for some rows: how often the clone was seen (once, few, many), or a class if it is expanded.

TRBD2,TRBV10-3,TRBJ2-1,.,CAIAGREVEINEQFF,TGTGCCATCGCTGGGCGGGAGGTCGAAATCAATGAGCAGTTCTTC
.,TRBV5-4,TRBJ1-2,few,CASSFPDNYGYTF,TGTGCCAGCAGCTTTCCAGATAACTATGGCTACACCTTC
.,TRBV12-3/TRBV12-4,TRBJ1-3,.,CASSSAGISGNTIYF,TGTGCCAGCAGTTCGGCAGGGATCTCTGGAAACACCATATATTTT
.,TRBV3-1,TRBJ2-2,few,CASSQVREAGELFF,TGTGCCAGCAGCCAAGTCAGGGAGGCCGGGGAGCTGTTTTTT
.,TRBV18,TRBJ2-7,.,CASSPRPQVSYEQYF,TGTGCCAGCTCACCGAGGCCCCAGGTCTCCTACGAGCAGTACTTC
.,TRBV20-1,TRBJ2-1,few,CSARDEVGGPYNEQFF,TGCAGTGCTAGAGATGAGGTGGGCGGGCCCTACAATGAGCAGTTCTTC
.,TRBV11-2,TRBJ2-3,few,CASSGRPGSTDTQYF,TGTGCCAGCAGCGGGCGACCGGGGAGCACAGATACGCAGTATTTT
TRBD2,TRBV7-9,TRBJ2-1,.,CASSLTTGLAGHEQFF,TGTGCCAGCAGCTTAACAACAGGACTAGCGGGGCATGAGCAGTTCTTC
.,TRBV6-2/TRBV6-3,TRBJ2-2,.,CASNLYNTGELFF,TGTGCCAGCAACCTCTACAACACCGGGGAGCTGTTTTTT
.,TRBV10-2,TRBJ2-7,many,CASSLDSGEQYF,TGCGCCAGCAGCCTCGACAGCGGCGAGCAGTACTTC
.,TRBV20-1,TRBJ2-1,few,CSARGQGAYNEQFF,TGCAGTGCTAGAGGTCAGGGCGCCTACAATGAGCAGTTCTTC